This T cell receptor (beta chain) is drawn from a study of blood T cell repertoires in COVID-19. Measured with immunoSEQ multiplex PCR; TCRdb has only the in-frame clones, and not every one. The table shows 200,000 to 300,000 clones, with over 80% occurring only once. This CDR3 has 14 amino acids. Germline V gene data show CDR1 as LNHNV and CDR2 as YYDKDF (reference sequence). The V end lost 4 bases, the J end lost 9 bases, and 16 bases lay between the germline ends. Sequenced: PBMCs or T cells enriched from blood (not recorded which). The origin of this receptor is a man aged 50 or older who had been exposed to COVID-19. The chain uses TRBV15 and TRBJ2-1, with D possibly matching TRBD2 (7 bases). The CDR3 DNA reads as TGTGCCACCAGCACCCAAAGGGGGAGGGGTGAGCAGTTCTTC. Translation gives CATSTQRGRGEQFF.